This TCR beta chain was observed in a study of OX40 agonist ivuxolimab in advanced cancers. Study-level information: Prior anti-PD-1, anti-PD-L1 or anti-CTLA-4 therapy was allowed; 30% to 40% had some. Partial responses were seen in three patients, one with hepatocellular carcinoma and two with cutaneous melanoma.

Per the germline V gene, CDR1 is MGHDK and CDR2 is SYGVNS. This CDR3 has 13 residues. V was pared by 8 bases and J by 1 base, with 8 bases between. Here immunoSEQ multiplex PCR was the method, and the copy in TCRdb shows in-frame clones only, minus some. This sample has tens of thousands of clones; about 90% occur once, and the top ten carry approximately 14%. Autoimmune disease history or systemic immunosuppression led to patient exclusion. The sample consisted of CD4+ or CD8+ T cells sorted from blood, taken in a trial of the OX40 agonist ivuxolimab. The rearrangement uses TRBV25-1 and TRBJ2-2; D is ambiguous. The sequence was collected from an adult with an advanced solid tumor such as melanoma, head and neck, liver or kidney cancer. CDR3 nucleotide sequence: TGTGCCAGCCAAACAGAGAACACCGGGGAGCTGTTTTTT. Translated, it gives CASQTENTGELFF. The full variable domain, in which reference TRBV25-1 and TRBJ2-2 provide the parts outside the CDR3, is EADIYQTPRYLVIGTGKKITLECSQTMGHDKMYWYQQDPGMELHLIHYSYGVNSTEKGDLSSESTVSRIRTEHFPLTLESARPSHTSQYLCASQTENTGELFFGEGSRLTVL.